Listed here are 2 T cell receptor beta chains from one sample, sequenced in a study of human T cells and chemical hapten exposure. Time point meaning: pre-sensitization, week 0. Noted treatment: therapeutic diphenylcyclopropenone sensitization with weekly scalp DPC. Unfractionated whole blood yielded the extracted total RNA. TCRdb re-called the RACE reads through MiXCR, storing one row per CDR3 protein. Here the sample spans about 34,000 distinct CDR3 sequences, about a tenth being singletons. The material was whole blood, obtained in connection with sensitization to the hapten diphenylcyclopropenone (DPC). The receptors come from a man aged 50 to 59 with alopecia areata. Some clones in this sample may be carry-over from other donors' samples.

By frequency in the sample, this clonotype is medium-sized. The chain carries TRBV6-1 and TRBJ1-5; no firm D call. Germline CDR1 reads MNHNS; CDR2 reads SASEGT. Trimming took off 9 bases at V and 1 base at J, with 16 bases between the two ends. This CDR3 has 15 residues. CDR3 nucleotide sequence: TGTGCCAGTGAAGAACCAGGTTTAAGCAATCAGCCCCAGCATTTT. It codes for CASEEPGLSNQPQHF.

This clonotype has ten or more counts. The V and J genes are TRBV15 and TRBJ2-1, with TRBD1 matching over 8 bases. Germline CDR1 is LNHNV and CDR2 is YYDKDF (reference sequence). The CDR3 covers 14 residues. Trimming took 1 base from V and 9 from J; bases not matched to a gene: 5. Here the CDR3 reads CATSRVTGDGEQFF. The CDR3, as DNA: TGTGCCACCAGCAGAGTGACAGGGGATGGTGAGCAGTTCTTC.